This TCR beta chain is drawn from a study of cytomegalovirus exposure and HLA in healthy donors. Details on this clone: Its target is unknown.

Study-wide results and caveats: Researchers catalogued roughly 150 TCR beta chains as cytomegalovirus-associated. That first-cohort TCR clusters tended to co-occur in the 100 to 150 validation repertoires was found in a later analysis.

The germline V gene has CDR1 ENHRY and CDR2 SYGVKD. The V and J ends lost 6 bases and 7 bases, in that order; junction bases with no gene match: 7. CDR3 length equals 14 residues. The method was immunoSEQ multiplex PCR; TCRdb's version includes in-frame clones alone and lacks a portion of them. The table shows 250,000 to 300,000 clones, with nearly 90% occurring only once. This receptor was identified in a woman aged 18-29 years in good health and CMV-seronegative. This chain uses TRBV10-3 with TRBJ1-4, with 8 bases identical to TRBD1. Specimen: PBMCs. Here the CDR3 DNA reads TGTGCCATCAGGGGCGGACAGGGTTTTGAAAAACTGTTTTTT. Protein: CAIRGGQGFEKLFF.